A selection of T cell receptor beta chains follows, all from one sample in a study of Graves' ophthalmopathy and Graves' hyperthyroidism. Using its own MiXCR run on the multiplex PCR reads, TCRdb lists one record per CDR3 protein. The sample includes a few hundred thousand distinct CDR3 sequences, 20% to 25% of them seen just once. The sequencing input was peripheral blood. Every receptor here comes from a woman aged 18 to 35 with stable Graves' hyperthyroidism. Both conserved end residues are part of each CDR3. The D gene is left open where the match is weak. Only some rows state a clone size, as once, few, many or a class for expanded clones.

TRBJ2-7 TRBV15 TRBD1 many TGTGCCACCAGCAAAATGAGACAGGGGGCTGGCGAGCAGTACTTC CATSKMRQGAGEQYF
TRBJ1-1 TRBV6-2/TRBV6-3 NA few TGTGCCAGCAGTTACCTGGGGGGTCTGAACACTGAAGCTTTCTTT CASSYLGGLNTEAFF
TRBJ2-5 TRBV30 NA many TGTGCCTGGAGTGCGACTACCCAAGAGACCCAGTACTTC CAWSATTQETQYF
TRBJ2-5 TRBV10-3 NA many TGTGCCATCAGGACATCGGGGGCGGCTTCCTCAGAGACCCAGTACTTC CAIRTSGAASSETQYF
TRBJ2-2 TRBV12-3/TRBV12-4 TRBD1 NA TGTGCCAGCAGCCTGGGACAGGGGATCGGGGGGCTGTGTTTT CASSLGQGIGGLCF
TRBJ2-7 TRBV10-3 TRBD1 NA TGTGCCGTCCGGGACAGGGACTACGAGCAGTACTTC CAVRDRDYEQYF
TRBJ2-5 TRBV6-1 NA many TGTGCCAGCAAACGGGACCACCAAGAGACCCAGTACTTC CASKRDHQETQYF
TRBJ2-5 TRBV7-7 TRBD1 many TGTGCTAGCAGCTTACAGGGGCCTCAGACCCAGTACTTC CASSLQGPQTQYF
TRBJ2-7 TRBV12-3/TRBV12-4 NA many TGTGCCAGCAGTTTTACAGGAACCTACGAGCAGTACTTC CASSFTGTYEQYF
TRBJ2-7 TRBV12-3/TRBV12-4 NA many TGTGCCAGCAGTATAACCGGGACCCACGAGCAGTACTTC CASSITGTHEQYF
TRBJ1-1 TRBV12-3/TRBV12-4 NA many TGTGCCAGCAGTTTAGGTGACCCTGAAGCTTTCTTT CASSLGDPEAFF
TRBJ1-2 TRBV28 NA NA TGTGCCAGCAGTTTGTTGGGCAGCACTAACTATGGCTACACCTTC CASSLLGSTNYGYTF
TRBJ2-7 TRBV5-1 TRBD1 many TGCGCCAGCAGTCGGGGACAGGTTCCCTACGAGCAGTACTTC CASSRGQVPYEQYF
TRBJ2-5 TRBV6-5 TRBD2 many TGTGCCAGCAGTTACTCGCGGGGGGAGACCCAGTACTTC CASSYSRGETQYF
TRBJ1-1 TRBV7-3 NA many TGTGCCAGCAGCTTAAAACCCCTCCTAACAGGGAGGAACACTGAAGCTTTCTTT CASSLKPLLTGRNTEAFF
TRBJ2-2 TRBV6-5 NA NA TGTGCCAGCAGTTACCAGGTGCAGCCCGGGGAGCTGTTTTTT CASSYQVQPGELFF
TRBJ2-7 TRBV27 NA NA TGTGCCAGCAGTTCAACTACAGGTTTTCCCTCTTACGAGCAGTACTTC CASSSTTGFPSYEQYF
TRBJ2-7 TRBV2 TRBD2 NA TGTGCCAGCAGTGCCGACAGGGGTCCAGGGACTAGCGGGAGGTTCCGAATCTACGAGCAGTACTTC CASSADRGPGTSGRFRIYEQYF
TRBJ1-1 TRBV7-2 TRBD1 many TGTGCCAGCAGCTCACACAGGGGAATGGTCACTGAAGCTTTCTTT CASSSHRGMVTEAFF
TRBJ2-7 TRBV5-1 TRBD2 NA TGCGCCAGCAGCTTGGCCCCCGGACTAGCGGGGGCCTACGAGCAGTACTTC CASSLAPGLAGAYEQYF
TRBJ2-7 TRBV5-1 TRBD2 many TGCGCCAGCAGACGAGCGGGAGCTGAGTCCTACGAGCAGTACTTC CASRRAGAESYEQYF
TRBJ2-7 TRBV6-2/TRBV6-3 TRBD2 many TGTGCCAGCAGTTACTCGAGACGGGGGACTAGCGGAGACTACGAGCAGTACTTC CASSYSRRGTSGDYEQYF
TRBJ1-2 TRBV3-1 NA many TGTGCCAGCAGCCAAGAGGGCTTCGACTATGGCTACACCTTC CASSQEGFDYGYTF
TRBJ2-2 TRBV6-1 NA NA TGTGCCAGCAGTGAAGTAAGGGGATTCGCCGGGGAGCTGTTTTTT CASSEVRGFAGELFF
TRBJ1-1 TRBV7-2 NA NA TGTGCCAGCAGCACCTACCGGGCTGAAGCTTTCTTT CASSTYRAEAFF
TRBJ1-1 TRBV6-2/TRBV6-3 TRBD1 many TGTGCCAGCAGTACAGGGGTACCTGAAGCTTTCTTT CASSTGVPEAFF
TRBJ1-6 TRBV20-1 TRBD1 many TGCAGTGCTAGAGGACAGGGCCTTCATAATTCACCCCTCCACTTT CSARGQGLHNSPLHF
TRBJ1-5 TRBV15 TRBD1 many TGTGCCACCAGCCGCGACAGGGGGCCACATCAGCCCCAGCATTTT CATSRDRGPHQPQHF
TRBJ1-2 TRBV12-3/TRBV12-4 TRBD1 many TGTGCCAGCAGTTTAGTTCTACAGGGGGCCGATGGCTACACCTTC CASSLVLQGADGYTF
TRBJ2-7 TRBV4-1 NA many TGCGCCAGCAGCCAAGATCTGAGCTCCTACGAGCAGTACTTC CASSQDLSSYEQYF
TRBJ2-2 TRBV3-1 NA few TGTGCCAGCAGCCAGCCAGCCGGGGAGCTGTTTTTT CASSQPAGELFF
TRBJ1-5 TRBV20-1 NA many TGCAGTGCTAGTGAGCTTAGCAATCAGCCCCAGCATTTT CSASELSNQPQHF
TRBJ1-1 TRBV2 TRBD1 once TGTGCCGGCAGGGTACAGGGGGTACTTCACACTGAAGCTTTCTTT CAGRVQGVLHTEAFF
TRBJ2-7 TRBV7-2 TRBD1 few TGTGCCAGCAGAAGACAGGGTTCCGAGCAGTACTTC CASRRQGSEQYF